Below are 24 T cell receptor beta chains sequenced from a single sample in a study of blood T cell repertoires in COVID-19. Sequenced by immunoSEQ multiplex PCR; TCRdb stores in-frame clones only, minus some. Of 200,000 or so clones in the sample, approximately 84% were seen once. Material for sequencing was peripheral blood. The receptors derive from a human donor with acute or convalescent COVID-19. The donor label of this sample is uncertain.

The genes are TRBV21-1 and TRBJ1-1; the D call in the table, TRBD1, was not verified against the DNA. TRBV21-1 is annotated as a pseudogene. CDR3 length equals 16 residues. The DNA for the CDR3 is TGTGCCAGCAGCGGGGACAGGGAGTTGCCAAACACTGAAGCTTTCTTT. It translates to CASSGDRELPNTEAFF.

V gene TRBV9 combines with J gene TRBJ1-5; D uncertain. Looked up from germline, CDR1 is SGDLS and CDR2 is YYNGEE. Trimming shortened V by 0 bases and J by 0 bases, and 4 bases separated the two germline ends. The CDR3 runs to 14 residues. This CDR3 is CASSVGYSNQPQHF. DNA for the CDR3: TGTGCCAGCAGCGTAGGCTATAGCAATCAGCCCCAGCATTTT.

This clone has more than one count but fewer than ten. The V call is TRBV7-6, the J call TRBJ1-4, with 8 bases matching TRBD1. The CDR3 contains 15 residues. Germline V CDR1 and CDR2: SGHVS, FNYEAQ. The junction had 6 bases not matched to a gene; V was cut back by 1 base and J by 8 bases. CDR3 amino acids: CASSLGTGLGEKLFF. As DNA, the CDR3 is TGTGCCAGCAGCTTAGGGACAGGGTTAGGGGAAAAACTGTTTTTT. Using reference TRBV7-6 and TRBJ1-4 for the parts outside the CDR3, the full variable domain is GAGVSQSPRYKVTKRGQDVALRCDPISGHVSLYWYRQALGQGPEFLTYFNYEAQQDKSGLPNDRFSAERPEGSISTLTIQRTEQRDSAMYRCASSLGTGLGEKLFFGSGTQLSVL.

This chain joins TRBV4-2 and TRBJ1-5; D is unresolved. Germline V gives CDR1 LGHNA, CDR2 YNFKEQ. Between the trimmed V and J ends, which lost 4 bases and 5 bases, there was a span of 9 bases. The CDR3 sequence is 13 residues long. The CDR3 loop is CASSLGPYQPQHF. The CDR3 region has the DNA TGTGCCAGCAGCCTCGGTCCTTATCAGCCCCAGCATTTT.

DNA of the CDR3: TGTGCCAGCAGTCGCGAAGCAAATCAGCCCCAGCATTTT. Translation gives CASSREANQPQHF. The gene calls are TRBV6-4 and TRBJ1-5; D gene uncertain. Germline CDR1 reads MRHNA; CDR2 reads SNTAGT. The germline V and J ends were trimmed by 5 bases and 4 bases, with 9 bases remaining between them. The CDR3 length is 13 residues.

This chain joins TRBV28 and TRBJ1-5, with D possibly TRBD1 on 5 matching bases. V gave up 6 bases and J gave up 7 bases, with 16 bases separating them. Germline V gene sequence: CDR1 MDHEN, CDR2 SYDVKM. CDR3 length: 14 amino acids. DNA for the CDR3: TGTGCCAGCAGGTTTCACAGGTTTGAACAGCCCCAGCATTTT. It specifies CASRFHRFEQPQHF.

This chain connects TRBV6-5 to TRBJ1-3; unclear D gene. The germline V gene has CDR1 MNHEY and CDR2 SVGAGI. Trimming removed 3 bases from V and 6 bases from J, with 12 bases in between. The CDR3 length is 14 residues. CDR3 nucleotides: TGTGCCAGCAGTTATGGTCACTTTGAAAACACCATATATTTT. Protein sequence: CASSYGHFENTIYF.

The J gene is TRBJ2-5, the V gene TRBV7-9, with D perhaps TRBD2 (6 bases). In germline, CDR1 is SEHNR, CDR2 FQNEAQ (reference sequence). Trimming removed 2 bases at V and 5 bases at J, with 6 bases between. This CDR3 is built from 12 residues. The CDR3 protein is CASSLSGETQYF. In DNA form, the CDR3 reads TGTGCCAGCAGCTTAAGCGGGGAGACCCAGTACTTC.

This clone turned up a few times. V usage is TRBV19 and J usage is TRBJ1-1; TRBD1 matches at 8 bases. Trimming cost V 7 bases and J 1 base; bases outside gene matches: 11. The CDR3 is 16 residues long. CDR1 LNHDA and CDR2 SQIVND come from the germline V gene (reference sequence). The CDR3 DNA is TGTGCCAGTACCGACCCCGGACAGGGCGGGAACACTGAAGCTTTCTTT. Encoded protein: CASTDPGQGGNTEAFF.

The chain employs TRBV7-7 and TRBJ2-3; 9 positions match TRBD2. Germline V gives CDR1 SSHAT, CDR2 FNYEAQ (reference sequence). V shed 5 bases, J shed 3 bases, and the junction held 6 bases outside the gene matches. The CDR3 spans 15 residues. The CDR3 bases are TGTGCCAGCAGCCCAGGACTAGCGTTGACAGATACGCAGTATTTT. It specifies CASSPGLALTDTQYF.

The V gene is TRBV6-2 or TRBV6-3, the J gene TRBJ2-2; TRBD2 matches at 8 bases. CDR3 length equals 17 residues. In germline, CDR1 is MNHEY, CDR2 SVGEGT. The ends lost 3 bases at V and 3 bases at J; junction bases unmatched: 9. The CDR3 DNA is TGTGCCAGCAGTTATCTATCCGGGAGGGCGGACACCGGGGAGCTGTTTTTT. This gives the protein CASSYLSGRADTGELFF.

The rearrangement links TRBV27 to TRBJ1-4; D possibly corresponds to TRBD1 (6 bases). The CDR3 sequence is 16 residues long. Germline values: CDR1 MNHEY, CDR2 SMNVEV (reference sequence). Trimming took off 3 bases at V and 0 bases at J, with 11 bases between the two ends. In nucleotides, the CDR3 is TGTGCCAGCAGTTTTAGGGACACCACAACTAATGAAAAACTGTTTTTT. Amino acids: CASSFRDTTTNEKLFF. Supplemented by reference TRBV27 and TRBJ1-4, the full variable domain reads EAQVTQNPRYLITVTGKKLTVTCSQNMNHEYMSWYRQDPGLGLRQIYYSMNVEVTDKGDVPEGYKVSRKEKRNFPLILESPSPNQTSLYFCASSFRDTTTNEKLFFGSGTQLSVL.

J is TRBJ2-3 and V is TRBV7-6, with TRBD2 identical over 11 bases. Looked up from germline, CDR1 is SGHVS and CDR2 is FNYEAQ. V was clipped by 4 bases and J by 6 bases; unmatched bases: 6. This CDR3 is 15 amino acids long. The CDR3 DNA sequence: TGTGCCAGCAGCTCAGTCGCTAGCGGGAGGGATACGCAGTATTTT. This encodes CASSSVASGRDTQYF. Full variable domain (outside the CDR3, taken from reference TRBV7-6 and TRBJ2-3): GAGVSQSPRYKVTKRGQDVALRCDPISGHVSLYWYRQALGQGPEFLTYFNYEAQQDKSGLPNDRFSAERPEGSISTLTIQRTEQRDSAMYRCASSSVASGRDTQYFGPGTRLTVL.

Here the CDR3 reads CASTPRPGEQYF. CDR3 nucleotide sequence: TGTGCCAGCACCCCGCGGCCGGGCGAGCAGTACTTC. The gene calls are TRBV6-5 and TRBJ2-7; D gene uncertain. Germline CDR1 MNHEY, CDR2 SVGAGI. The CDR3 is 12 amino acids. V shed 7 bases and J shed 6 bases, with 13 bases lying between them.

This rearrangement joins TRBV28 to TRBJ2-7, with TRBD1 matching 9 bases. The CDR3 loop spans 14 amino acids. The junction had 6 bases not matched to a gene; V was cut back by 5 bases and J by 4 bases. Germline V gene lookup returns CDR1 MDHEN and CDR2 SYDVKM. CDR3 sequence reads: CASSRGQGSYEQYF. CDR3 bases: TGTGCCAGCAGTCGCGGACAGGGGTCGTACGAGCAGTACTTC. Full variable domain (rest looked up from reference TRBV28 and TRBJ2-7): DVKVTQSSRYLVKRTGEKVFLECVQDMDHENMFWYRQDPGLGLRLIYFSYDVKMKEKGDIPEGYSVSREKKERFSLILESASTNQTSMYLCASSRGQGSYEQYFGPGTRLTVT.

The rearrangement joins TRBV7-9 to TRBJ1-1; 7 bases match TRBD1. Looked up from germline, CDR1 is SEHNR and CDR2 is FQNEAQ (reference sequence). CDR3 length: 11 residues. Unmatched junction bases numbered 1, after V lost 4 bases and J lost 8 bases. As DNA, the CDR3 is TGTGCCAGCAGCTCAGGGGGGGAAGCTTTCTTT. It encodes CASSSGGEAFF. Based on the CDR3 plus reference TRBV7-9 and TRBJ1-1, the full variable domain is DTGVSQNPRHKITKRGQNVTFRCDPISEHNRLYWYRQTLGQGPEFLTYFQNEAQLEKSRLLSDRFSAERPKGSFSTLEIQRTEQGDSAMYLCASSSGGEAFFGQGTRLTVV.

The V call is TRBV18, the J call TRBJ2-1; TRBD2 matches at 10 bases. J lost 9 bases, V lost 1 base, and 12 bases had no gene match. This CDR3 is 17 amino acids long. Germline V CDR1 and CDR2: KGHSH, LQKENI. The CDR3 region is CASSPQSGLAEVREQFF. The CDR3 coding sequence is TGTGCCAGCTCACCACAATCCGGACTAGCGGAGGTACGTGAGCAGTTCTTC.

A single count supports this clone. The rearrangement joins TRBV10-3 to TRBJ1-3, with D unclear. Germline V lookup: CDR1 ENHRY, CDR2 SYGVKD. The V gene lost 4 bases and the J gene lost 4 bases, with 17 bases spanning the gap. The CDR3 covers 16 residues. The CDR3 here is CAISGSGPRGGNTIYF. CDR3 DNA sequence: TGTGCCATCAGTGGCTCCGGGCCCCGAGGGGGAAACACCATATATTTT.

This clone turned up a few times. The chain has TRBV10-3 and TRBJ1-1; weak D call: TRBD1 (6 bases). CDR1 is ENHRY, CDR2 SYGVKD, per germline. The CDR3 sequence is 13 residues long. Trimming removed 6 bases at V and 1 base at J, with 9 bases between. CDR3 region: CAIRTQGNTEAFF. The CDR3 nucleotides read TGTGCCATCAGGACACAGGGGAACACTGAAGCTTTCTTT.

The V and J genes are TRBV4-2 and TRBJ2-2, with a weak D call TRBD1 (5 bases). This CDR3 is 16 amino acids long. Looked up from germline, CDR1 is LGHNA and CDR2 is YNFKEQ. V was clipped by 1 base and J by 2 bases, with 11 bases between them. The CDR3 is CASSQVRDSNTGELFF. Written as DNA, the CDR3 is TGTGCCAGCAGCCAAGTCAGAGACAGTAACACCGGGGAGCTGTTTTTT.

V gene TRBV2 combines with J gene TRBJ1-2; 9 bases line up with TRBD1. From germline, CDR1 is SNHLY and CDR2 FYNNEI. The V and J ends lost 7 bases and 6 bases, in that order; junction bases with no gene match: 6. CDR3 length: 13 residues. For the CDR3, the DNA is TGTGCCAGCATTCTAGGGACAGGGAATGGCTACACCTTC. Translated: CASILGTGNGYTF.

As regards this clone: This same CDR3 is encoded by further DNA sequences in the sample. The chain couples TRBV6-5 to TRBJ2-5; unclear D gene. This CDR3 has 14 residues. Trimming removed 2 bases from V and 8 bases from J, with 15 bases in between. Germline values: CDR1 MNHEY, CDR2 SVGAGI. The CDR3 loop is CASSYGQSLDTQYF. The CDR3, as DNA: TGTGCCAGCAGTTACGGGCAGTCCCTTGACACCCAGTACTTC.

This chain connects TRBV7-9 to TRBJ1-1, with D possibly TRBD1 on 5 matching bases. The V and J ends lost 0 bases and 5 bases respectively, with 16 bases between them. CDR1 and CDR2 from the germline V gene are SEHNR and FQNEAQ (reference sequence). The CDR3 covers 16 residues. The CDR3 nucleotides read TGTGCCAGCAGCTTAGCATCTGGGACGGGGGGGACTGAAGCTTTCTTT. Translation gives CASSLASGTGGTEAFF.

This sequence joins TRBV19 and TRBJ2-7, with 9 bases identical to TRBD1. V shed 1 base, J shed 5 bases, and the junction held 3 bases outside the gene matches. This CDR3 has 14 amino acids. Germline CDR1 is LNHDA and CDR2 is SQIVND (reference sequence). CDR3 nucleotide sequence: TGTGCCAGTAGTATAGGGGGGACAGGGAACGAGCAGTACTTC. This codes for CASSIGGTGNEQYF.